This entry is about one T cell receptor (beta chain). The protocol was immunoSEQ multiplex PCR, while the TCRdb copy is restricted to in-frame clones and leaves out a portion. The table shows fewer than 150,000 clones, with approximately 90% occurring only once. Germline V gene data show CDR1 as SGHRS and CDR2 as YFSETQ. This CDR3 contains 14 residues. Between the trimmed V and J ends, which lost 4 bases and 4 bases, there was a span of 14 bases. The sample comes from a study of control samples from healthy donors and cancer patients. Sequencing used blood. The receptor was derived from a man aged 18 to 29 in good health. The V call is TRBV5-1, the J call TRBJ1-2; no reliable D call. Here the CDR3 DNA reads TGCGCCAGCAGCGCGGACGGGGTCCGCTATGGCTACACCTTC. Amino acid sequence: CASSADGVRYGYTF.